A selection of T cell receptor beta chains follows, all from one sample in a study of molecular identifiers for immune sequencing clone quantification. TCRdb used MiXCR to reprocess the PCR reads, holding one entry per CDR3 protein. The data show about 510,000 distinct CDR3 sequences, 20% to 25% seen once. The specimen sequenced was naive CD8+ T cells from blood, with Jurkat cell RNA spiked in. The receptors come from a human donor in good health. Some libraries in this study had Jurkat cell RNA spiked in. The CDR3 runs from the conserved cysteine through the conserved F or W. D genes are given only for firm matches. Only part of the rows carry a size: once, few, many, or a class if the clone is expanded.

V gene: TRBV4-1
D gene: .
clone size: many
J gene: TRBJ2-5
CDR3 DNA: TGCGCCAGCAGCCAAGTGTCGGGGAAAGAGACCCAGTACTTC
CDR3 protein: CASSQVSGKETQYF

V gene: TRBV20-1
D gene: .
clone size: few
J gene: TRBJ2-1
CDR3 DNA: TGCAGTGCTAGTGAAGGGGGGATTGAGCAGTTCTTC
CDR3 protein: CSASEGGIEQFF

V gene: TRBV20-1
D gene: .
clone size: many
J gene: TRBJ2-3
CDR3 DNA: TGCAGTGCTAGTGGCAGTATGACAGTCCGAATTGGAGATACGCAGTATTTT
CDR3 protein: CSASGSMTVRIGDTQYF

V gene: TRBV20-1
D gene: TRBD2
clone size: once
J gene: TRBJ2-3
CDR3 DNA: TGCAGTGTTCGCGCTTACGGGGGGGCGTGGGATACGCAGTATTTT
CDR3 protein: CSVRAYGGAWDTQYF

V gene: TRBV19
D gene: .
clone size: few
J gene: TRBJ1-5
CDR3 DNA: TGTGCCAGTAGTATTATTGGGATTTTGGGTCAGCCCCAGCATTTT
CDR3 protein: CASSIIGILGQPQHF

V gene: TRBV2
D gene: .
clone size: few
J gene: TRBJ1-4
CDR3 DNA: TGTGCCAGCAAAGAGGGTGCAACTAATGAAAAACTGTTTTTT
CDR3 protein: CASKEGATNEKLFF

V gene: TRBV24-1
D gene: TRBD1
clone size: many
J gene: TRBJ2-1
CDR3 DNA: TGTGCCACCAGTCGCGGACAGGGGCACAATGAGCAGTTCTTC
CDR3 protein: CATSRGQGHNEQFF

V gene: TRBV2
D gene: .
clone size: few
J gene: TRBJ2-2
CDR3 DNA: TGTGCCAGCAGGGGGCGGAACACCGGGGAGCTGTTTTTT
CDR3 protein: CASRGRNTGELFF

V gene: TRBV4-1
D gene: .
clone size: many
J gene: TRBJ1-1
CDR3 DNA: TGCGCCAGCAGCCAAAATACCGCAACTGAAGCTTTCTTT
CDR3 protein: CASSQNTATEAFF

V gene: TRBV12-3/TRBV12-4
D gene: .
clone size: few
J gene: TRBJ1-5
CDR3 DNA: TGTGCCAATGGGAACAATCAGCCCCAGCATTTT
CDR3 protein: CANGNNQPQHF

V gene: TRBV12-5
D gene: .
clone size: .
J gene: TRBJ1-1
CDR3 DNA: TGTGCTAGTGGTTTGGGAGACAGTGAAGCTTTCTTT
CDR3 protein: CASGLGDSEAFF

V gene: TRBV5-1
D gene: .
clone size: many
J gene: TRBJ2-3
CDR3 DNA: TGTGCCAGCAGCTTAGTCGGGGACAGCACAGATACGCAGTATTTT
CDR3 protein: CASSLVGDSTDTQYF

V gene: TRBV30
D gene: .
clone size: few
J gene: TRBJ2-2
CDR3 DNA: TGTGCCTGGAGCCTTGACACCGGGGAGCTGTTTTTT
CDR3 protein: CAWSLDTGELFF

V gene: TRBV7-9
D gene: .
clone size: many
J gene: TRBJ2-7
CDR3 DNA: TGTGCCAGCAGCCCCTGGGGGTCCTACGAGCAGTACTTC
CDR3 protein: CASSPWGSYEQYF

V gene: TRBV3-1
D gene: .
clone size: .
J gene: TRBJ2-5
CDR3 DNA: TGTGCCAGCAGCCAGGGTGACAGATTCATCCAAGAGACCCAGTACTTC
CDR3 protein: CASSQGDRFIQETQYF

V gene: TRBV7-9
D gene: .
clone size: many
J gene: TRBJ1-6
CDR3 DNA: TGTGCCAGCAGCCGCGGACGGACCTATTCACCCCTCCACTTT
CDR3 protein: CASSRGRTYSPLHF

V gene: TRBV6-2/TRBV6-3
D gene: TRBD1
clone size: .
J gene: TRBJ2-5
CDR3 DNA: TGTGCCAGCAGTTTCCCCTATCAGGGGGAAGAGACCCAGTACTTC
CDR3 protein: CASSFPYQGEETQYF

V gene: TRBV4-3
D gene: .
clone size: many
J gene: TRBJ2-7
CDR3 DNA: TGCGCCAGCAGCCCGACCAGGTCCCGGGGAGCCTACGAGCAGTACTTC
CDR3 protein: CASSPTRSRGAYEQYF

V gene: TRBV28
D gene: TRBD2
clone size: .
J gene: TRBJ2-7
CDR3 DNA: TGTGCCAGCAGTTTTTCCCTAGGCGAGGGGAGGGACGAGCAGTACTTC
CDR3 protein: CASSFSLGEGRDEQYF

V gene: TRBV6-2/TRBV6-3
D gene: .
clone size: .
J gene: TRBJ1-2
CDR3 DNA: TGTGCCAGCAGAACCGATTCAGGCTATGGCTACACCTTC
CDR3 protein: CASRTDSGYGYTF

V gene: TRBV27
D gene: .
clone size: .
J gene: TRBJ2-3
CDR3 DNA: TGTGCCAGCAGTTTCCGTACTACCCTGGGGGCCGATACGCAGTATTTT
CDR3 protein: CASSFRTTLGADTQYF

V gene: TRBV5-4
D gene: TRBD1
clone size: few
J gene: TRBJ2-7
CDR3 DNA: TGTGCCAGCAGTCCCGGGACAGGGGGGTACTTC
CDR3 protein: CASSPGTGGYF

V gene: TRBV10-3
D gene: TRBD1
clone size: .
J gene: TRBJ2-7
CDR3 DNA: TGTGCCATCAGTGACAGGGGGCCCGAGCAGTACTTC
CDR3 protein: CAISDRGPEQYF

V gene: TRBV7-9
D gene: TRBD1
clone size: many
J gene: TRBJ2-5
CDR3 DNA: TGTGCCAGCAGTAGGGACAGCCCGAGTCGGCAGTACTTC
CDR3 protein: CASSRDSPSRQYF

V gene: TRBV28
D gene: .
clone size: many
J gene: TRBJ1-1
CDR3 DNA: TGTGCCAGCAGTTCCACGGGGGACATGAACACTGAAGCTTTCTTT
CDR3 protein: CASSSTGDMNTEAFF

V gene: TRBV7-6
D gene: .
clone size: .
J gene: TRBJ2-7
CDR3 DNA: TGTGCCAGCAGCTGCCGGACTCTCGTGGGGGTCTACCTCTACGAGCAGTACTTC
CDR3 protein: CASSCRTLVGVYLYEQYF

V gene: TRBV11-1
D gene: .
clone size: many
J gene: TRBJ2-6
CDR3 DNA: TGTGCCAGCAGTCCGAGAACTGGGGCCAACGTCCTGACTTTC
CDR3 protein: CASSPRTGANVLTF

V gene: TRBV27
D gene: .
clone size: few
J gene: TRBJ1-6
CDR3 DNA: TGTGCCAGCAGTTTATCGGGGTTTAGCTCACCCCTCCACTTT
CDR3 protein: CASSLSGFSSPLHF

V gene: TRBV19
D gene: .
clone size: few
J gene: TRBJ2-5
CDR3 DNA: TGTGCCAGTAGTATGCGGCTAGCGCCCATCCAAGAGACCCAGTACTTC
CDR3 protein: CASSMRLAPIQETQYF

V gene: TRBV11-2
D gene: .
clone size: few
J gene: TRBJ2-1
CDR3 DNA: TGTGCCAGCAGCTCGGGAAACCCCTCCTACAATGAGCAGTTCTTC
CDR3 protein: CASSSGNPSYNEQFF

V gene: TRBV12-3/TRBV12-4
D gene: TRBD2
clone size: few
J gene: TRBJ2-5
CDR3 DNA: TGTGCCAGCAGTTACCAACTAGCGGAGATACAAGAGACCCAGTACTTC
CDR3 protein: CASSYQLAEIQETQYF

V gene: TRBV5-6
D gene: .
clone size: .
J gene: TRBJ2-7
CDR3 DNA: TGTGCCAGCAGCCGACAGCTCCCGGCTTTCTACGAGCAGTACTTC
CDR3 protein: CASSRQLPAFYEQYF

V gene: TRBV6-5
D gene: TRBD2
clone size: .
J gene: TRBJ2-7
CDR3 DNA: TGTGCCAGCAGTGGTGACCGACTAGCTTATTACGAGCAGTACTTC
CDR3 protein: CASSGDRLAYYEQYF

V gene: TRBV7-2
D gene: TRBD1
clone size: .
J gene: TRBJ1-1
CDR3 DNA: TGTGCCAGCAGCTTAGTGGGGACAGGGGATGAAGCTTTCTTT
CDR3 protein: CASSLVGTGDEAFF

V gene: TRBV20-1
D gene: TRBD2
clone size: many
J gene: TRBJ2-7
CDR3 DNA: TGCAGTGCTAGAGACGCTAGCGGGGGTCTCTACGAGCAGTACTTC
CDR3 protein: CSARDASGGLYEQYF

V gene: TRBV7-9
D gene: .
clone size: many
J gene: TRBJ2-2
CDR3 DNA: TGTGCCAGCAGCCTCTCCGGGGGAGGCACCGGGGAGCTGTTTTTT
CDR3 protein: CASSLSGGGTGELFF

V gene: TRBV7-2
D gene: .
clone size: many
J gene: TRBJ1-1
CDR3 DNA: TGTGCCAGCAGTCGTGGACGGGACTTTACATTCATGAACACTGAAGCTTTCTTT
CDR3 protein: CASSRGRDFTFMNTEAFF

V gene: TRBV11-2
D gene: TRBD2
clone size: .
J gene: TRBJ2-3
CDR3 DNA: TGTGCCAGCAGCTTACTAGCGGGATTCGGGGATACGCAGTATTTT
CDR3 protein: CASSLLAGFGDTQYF

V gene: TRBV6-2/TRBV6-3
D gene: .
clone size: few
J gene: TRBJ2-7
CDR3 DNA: TGTGCCAGCAGTAGGACAGAATTTCATTTATCCTACGAGCAGTACTTC
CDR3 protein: CASSRTEFHLSYEQYF

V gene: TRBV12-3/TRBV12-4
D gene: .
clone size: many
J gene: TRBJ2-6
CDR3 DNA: TGTGCCAGCAGTTCCTTGTTGGGGGCCAACGTCCTGACTTTC
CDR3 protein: CASSSLLGANVLTF

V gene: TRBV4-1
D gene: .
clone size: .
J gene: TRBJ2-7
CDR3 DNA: TGCGCCAGCAGCCAAGCAGACTATATTTCCTACGAGCAGTACTTC
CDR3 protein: CASSQADYISYEQYF

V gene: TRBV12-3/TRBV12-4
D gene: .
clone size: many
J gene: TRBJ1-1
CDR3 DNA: TGTGCCAGCAGTTTTGAACAGGCTGAAGCTTTCTTT
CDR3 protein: CASSFEQAEAFF

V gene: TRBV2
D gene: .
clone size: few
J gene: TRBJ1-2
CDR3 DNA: TGTGCCAGCAGGGGGGAGGGGAACTATGGCTACACCTTC
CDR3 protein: CASRGEGNYGYTF

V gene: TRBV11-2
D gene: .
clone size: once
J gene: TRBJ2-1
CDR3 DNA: TGTGCCAGCAGCTTAGATGGGGACTGGATGTACAATGAGCAGTTCTTC
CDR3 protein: CASSLDGDWMYNEQFF